These T cell receptor beta chains were read from a single sample in a study of blood T cell repertoires in COVID-19. Libraries were prepared by immunoSEQ multiplex PCR; TCRdb keeps only in-frame clonotypes and omits some of them. Of approximately 200,000 clones in the sample, around 89% were seen once. Sequenced: PBMCs or T cells enriched from blood (not recorded which). The receptors originated from a man aged 30 to 45 who had recovered from COVID-19. Each CDR3 is given with its conserved first and last residue. Fields, in order: J gene, clone size, D gene, V gene, CDR3 protein, CDR3 DNA. A D gene is named only where the DNA matches it firmly. The listing skips clone size in some rows; elsewhere it reads once, few, many or a size class.

>TRBJ2-7|.|TRBD2|TRBV7-2
CASSSVLSSGTYYEQYF
TGTGCCAGCAGCTCAGTCCTTTCTAGCGGAACTTACTACGAGCAGTACTTC
>TRBJ2-1|.|TRBD2|TRBV29-1
CSVSGGIIKNLAGDEQFF
TGCAGCGTTTCTGGTGGAATAATAAAGAATCTAGCGGGAGATGAGCAGTTCTTC
>TRBJ2-3|.|TRBD1|TRBV2
CASSEAFGTGGEDTQYF
TGTGCCAGCAGTGAAGCCTTCGGGACAGGGGGCGAAGATACGCAGTATTTT
>TRBJ2-1|.|.|TRBV29-1
CSVEPHSGGNEQFF
TGCAGCGTTGAACCCCATTCAGGGGGGAATGAGCAGTTCTTC
>TRBJ2-1|once|TRBD2|TRBV18
CASSSTSDNEQFF
TGTGCCAGCTCGTCGACTAGCGACAATGAGCAGTTCTTC
>TRBJ2-7|.|.|TRBV6-5
CASSYSGGAAVQQYF
TGTGCCAGCAGTTACTCTGGCGGCGCGGCAGTACAGCAGTACTTC
>TRBJ1-3|once|TRBD1|TRBV5-4
CASSSDRAGNTIYF
TGTGCCAGCAGCTCCGACAGGGCTGGAAACACCATATATTTT
>TRBJ2-7|.|.|TRBV7-9
CASSSQSLGQGSKGQYF
TGTGCCAGCAGCTCTCAGAGCCTCGGTCAGGGGAGTAAGGGGCAGTACTTC
>TRBJ2-3|.|.|TRBV5-1
CASSRTTSTDTQYF
TGCGCCAGCAGCAGAACGACTAGCACAGATACGCAGTATTTT
>TRBJ2-1|.|TRBD1|TRBV9
CASSVGDRAVNEQFF
TGTGCCAGCAGCGTAGGGGACAGGGCGGTCAATGAGCAGTTCTTC
>TRBJ2-1|.|.|TRBV7-9
CASSLEGVAGLNEQFF
TGTGCCAGCAGCTTAGAAGGGGTGGCGGGGCTCAATGAGCAGTTCTTC
>TRBJ1-3|.|TRBD1|TRBV14
CASSQDPSGQILLGSGNTIYF
TGTGCCAGCAGCCAAGATCCGTCGGGACAGATACTATTAGGCTCTGGAAACACCATATATTTT
>TRBJ2-1|.|TRBD2|TRBV2
CANKMTSGINYNEQFF
TGTGCCAACAAAATGACTAGCGGGATTAACTACAATGAGCAGTTCTTC
>TRBJ1-2|.|.|TRBV6-2/TRBV6-3
CASSYPPGHVVRYGYTF
TGTGCCAGCAGTTACCCCCCGGGACACGTCGTCCGCTATGGCTACACCTTC
>TRBJ2-7|.|.|TRBV7-9
CASSLGPSYEQYF
TGTGCCAGCAGCTTAGGTCCGTCCTACGAGCAGTACTTC
>TRBJ2-2|.|TRBD2|TRBV4-1
CASSQLPGGGTGELFF
TGCGCCAGCAGCCAATTGCCGGGAGGAGGGACCGGGGAGCTGTTTTTT
>TRBJ2-1|.|TRBD2|TRBV5-1
CASSLVLAGQNEQFF
TGCGCCAGCAGCTTGGTGCTAGCGGGGCAAAATGAGCAGTTCTTC
>TRBJ2-1|once|.|TRBV10-1
CASSNRRASYNEQFF
TGCGCCAGCAGCAACAGGAGGGCCTCCTACAATGAGCAGTTCTTC
>TRBJ1-2|.|TRBD1|TRBV9
CASSVTGNYGYTF
TGTGCCAGCAGCGTGACAGGGAACTATGGCTACACCTTC
>TRBJ1-3|.|TRBD1|TRBV15
CATSRDGTGNLPGNTIYF
TGTGCCACCAGCAGAGATGGGACAGGGAATCTTCCTGGAAACACCATATATTTT
>TRBJ1-1|.|TRBD1|TRBV9
CASSATGGGTEAFF
TGTGCCAGCAGCGCGACAGGGGGTGGGACTGAAGCTTTCTTT
>TRBJ2-7|.|TRBD1|TRBV7-2
CASSLDWDRGEQYF
TGTGCCAGCAGCTTAGATTGGGACAGGGGCGAGCAGTACTTC
>TRBJ1-2|.|TRBD1|TRBV19
CATRQGDYGYTF
TGTGCCACCCGTCAGGGGGACTATGGCTACACCTTC
>TRBJ2-7|.|.|TRBV20-1
CSAGIGEQYF
TGCAGTGCCGGTATTGGCGAGCAGTACTTC
>TRBJ1-5|.|.|TRBV7-2
CASSLVPLIALDQPQHF
TGTGCCAGCAGCTTAGTACCGCTTATCGCCCTAGATCAGCCCCAGCATTTT
>TRBJ1-2|once|TRBD1|TRBV29-1
CSVDYGTGGYGYTF
TGCAGCGTTGACTACGGGACAGGTGGTTATGGCTACACCTTC
>TRBJ2-1|.|.|TRBV12-3/TRBV12-4
CASSLDFIEQFF
TGTGCCAGCAGTCTAGACTTTATCGAGCAGTTCTTC
>TRBJ1-2|.|TRBD1|TRBV18
CASSPVGGEANYGYTF
TGTGCCAGCTCACCAGTAGGGGGCGAGGCTAACTATGGCTACACCTTC
>TRBJ2-2|.|TRBD2|TRBV11-2
CASSVGAGGGANGELFF
TGTGCCAGCAGTGTGGGGGCTGGCGGGGGGGCGAACGGGGAGCTGTTTTTT
>TRBJ2-1|.|.|TRBV7-9
CASSPAGSYNEQFF
TGTGCCAGCAGCCCAGCGGGCAGCTACAATGAGCAGTTCTTC
>TRBJ1-1|.|.|TRBV29-1
CSLELGGTEAFF
TGCAGCCTCGAATTGGGGGGCACTGAAGCTTTCTTT
>TRBJ2-5|once|.|TRBV24-1
CATSDPDRTYQETQYF
TGTGCCACCAGTGACCCCGACAGAACGTACCAAGAGACCCAGTACTTC
>TRBJ1-2|.|TRBD1|TRBV11-2
CASGQGFSYTF
TGTGCCAGTGGACAGGGTTTTAGCTACACCTTC
>TRBJ2-2|.|.|TRBV18
CASSPGGTGELFF
TGTGCCAGCTCACCGGGGGGAACCGGGGAGCTGTTTTTT
>TRBJ2-7|.|TRBD1|TRBV6-5
CASSTPTGKTYEQYF
TGTGCCAGCAGCACCCCGACAGGGAAAACCTACGAGCAGTACTTC
>TRBJ2-1|.|TRBD2|TRBV7-9
CASSHIAGADNEQFF
TGTGCCAGCAGCCATATAGCGGGGGCCGACAATGAGCAGTTCTTC
>TRBJ2-2|.|.|TRBV11-3
CASSLAGTGELFF
TGTGCCAGCAGCTTAGCAGGGACCGGGGAGCTGTTTTTT
>TRBJ2-3|.|.|TRBV18
CASSPSRTDTQYF
TGTGCCAGCTCACCGAGCCGCACAGATACGCAGTATTTT
>TRBJ1-1|.|TRBD1|TRBV4-3
CASSQVKGTGQVLNTEAFF
TGCGCCAGCAGCCAAGTCAAGGGGACAGGGCAGGTTTTGAACACTGAAGCTTTCTTT
>TRBJ1-6|.|TRBD1|TRBV28
CASSYRGSLHF
TGTGCCAGCAGTTACAGGGGGTCCCTCCACTTT
>TRBJ1-1|.|.|TRBV27
CASSLSRGTEAFF
TGTGCCAGCAGTTTATCACGCGGTACTGAAGCTTTCTTT
>TRBJ1-3|.|.|TRBV30
CAWSDSSGNTIYF
TGTGCCTGGAGTGACAGCTCTGGAAACACCATATATTTT
>TRBJ2-2|.|TRBD1|TRBV9
CASSVDPGGTGELFF
TGTGCCAGCAGCGTGGACCCAGGGGGCACCGGGGAGCTGTTTTTT
>TRBJ1-5|.|TRBD1|TRBV19
CASSIRDRNQPQHF
TGTGCCAGTAGTATAAGGGACAGAAATCAGCCCCAGCATTTT
>TRBJ1-4|.|.|TRBV5-8
CASSFNSGYNEKLFF
TGTGCCAGCAGCTTTAACTCAGGCTATAATGAAAAACTGTTTTTT
>TRBJ1-1|.|.|TRBV25-1
CASRPQGNTEAFF
TGTGCCAGCAGACCACAGGGAAACACTGAAGCTTTCTTT
>TRBJ1-5|.|.|TRBV6-5
CASSYSWTAGNQPQHF
TGTGCCAGCAGTTACTCCTGGACAGCGGGCAATCAGCCCCAGCATTTT
>TRBJ2-2|.|TRBD2|TRBV9
CASSPRDLAGGQANTGELFF
TGTGCCAGCAGCCCAAGGGATCTAGCGGGGGGACAGGCGAACACCGGGGAGCTGTTTTTT
>TRBJ2-7|.|.|TRBV18
CASSPPYSYEQYF
TGTGCCAGCTCACCACCGTACAGCTACGAGCAGTACTTC
>TRBJ2-6|.|.|TRBV28
CASSLYPPQGSGANVLTF
TGTGCCAGCAGTTTATACCCCCCCCAGGGCTCTGGGGCCAACGTCCTGACTTTC
>TRBJ2-1|.|TRBD2|TRBV4-1
CASSHSGEGNFEQFF
TGCGCCAGCAGCCATTCCGGGGAGGGAAATTTTGAGCAGTTCTTC
>TRBJ1-1|.|.|TRBV29-1
CSVGALNTEAFF
TGCAGCGTTGGGGCGTTGAACACTGAAGCTTTCTTT
>TRBJ2-7|.|TRBD2|TRBV5-1
CASSLVAGESYEQYF
TGCGCCAGCAGCTTAGTAGCGGGGGAGTCCTACGAGCAGTACTTC
>TRBJ1-4|.|TRBD1|TRBV18
CASSPDRGPTNEKLFF
TGTGCCAGCTCACCAGACAGGGGGCCAACTAATGAAAAACTGTTTTTT
>TRBJ2-1|few|TRBD2|TRBV28
CATRAGGVIEQFF
TGTGCCACCCGAGCGGGAGGAGTCATCGAGCAGTTCTTC
>TRBJ2-7|.|.|TRBV27
CASSLVSGSHATNEQYF
TGTGCCAGCAGTTTAGTATCCGGTTCACATGCTACTAACGAGCAGTACTTC
>TRBJ2-1|.|TRBD2|TRBV5-4
CASSLGLAENEQFF
TGTGCCAGCAGCCTGGGACTAGCGGAAAATGAGCAGTTCTTC
>TRBJ1-5|.|TRBD1|TRBV6-2/TRBV6-3
CASSPGQEGYQPQHF
TGTGCCAGCAGCCCCGGACAGGAGGGGTACCAGCCCCAGCATTTT
>TRBJ2-7|.|TRBD2|TRBV27
CASSSPGLADYEQYF
TGTGCCAGCAGTTCCCCGGGACTAGCGGACTACGAGCAGTACTTC
>TRBJ2-5|.|TRBD2|TRBV6-2/TRBV6-3
CASSYSWASGEETQYF
TGTGCCAGCAGTTACAGTTGGGCTAGCGGCGAAGAGACCCAGTACTTC